The 20 T cell receptor beta chains presented below share a single source sample, sequenced in a study of cytomegalovirus exposure and HLA in healthy donors. TCRdb keeps only in-frame clones here, not all; method: immunoSEQ multiplex PCR. The sample holds over 100,000 clones, roughly 90% seen once. Sequencing was done on a sample of PBMCs. The receptors here all came from a woman aged 18-29 years in good health and CMV-seropositive.

The rearrangement links TRBV2 to TRBJ1-1; 7 nucleotides agree with TRBD1. Germline V gene lookup returns CDR1 SNHLY and CDR2 FYNNEI. This CDR3 is built from 14 residues. V shed 6 bases and J 1 base; nucleotides not matched to a gene: 5. This CDR3 reads CASSAGTANTEAFF. CDR3 nucleotides: TGTGCCAGCAGCGCCGGGACAGCGAACACTGAAGCTTTCTTT.

This clone was picked up one time. The chain uses TRBV2 and TRBJ2-1; 14 bases line up with TRBD2. CDR3 size: 16 residues. CDR1 and CDR2 from the germline V gene are SNHLY and FYNNEI. J gave up 10 bases and V 6 bases, and 11 bases lay outside the gene matches. The CDR3 spells CASRPPGTSGSREQFF. The CDR3 DNA reads as TGTGCCAGCAGACCCCCCGGGACTAGCGGGAGTAGGGAGCAGTTCTTC.

CDR3 DNA sequence: TGTGCCTGGGGGACACTCACTGAAGCTTTCTTT. It translates to CAWGTLTEAFF. The V call is TRBV30, the J call TRBJ1-1; TRBD1 might be the D (6 bases). The CDR3 extends over 11 amino acids. Trimming stripped 5 bases from V and 4 bases from J, with 8 bases between. Germline V CDR1 and CDR2: GTSNPN, SVGIG (reference sequence).

The V call is TRBV6-6, the J call TRBJ1-2, with 7 bases fitting TRBD1. The ends lost 4 bases at V and 3 bases at J; junction bases unmatched: 8. This CDR3 contains 15 residues. Per the germline V gene, CDR1 is MNHNY and CDR2 is SVGAGI (reference sequence). CDR3 DNA: TGTGCCAGCAGTTCCCCGGGACAGAGTGACTATGGCTACACCTTC. As protein: CASSSPGQSDYGYTF.

This sequence joins TRBV6-1 and TRBJ1-1; TRBD1 matches 12 bases. V dropped 4 bases and J dropped 4; count of bases not matched to a gene: 7. The CDR3 loop spans 16 amino acids. Germline V gene lookup returns CDR1 MNHNS and CDR2 SASEGT. The CDR3 bases are TGTGCCAGCAGTGGGGGACAGGGGGCATTTAGCACTGAAGCTTTCTTT. Encoded protein: CASSGGQGAFSTEAFF.

The genes are TRBV7-8 and TRBJ2-5, with D hard to call. From germline, CDR1 is SGHVS and CDR2 FQNEAQ. The CDR3 sequence is 12 residues long. Trimming took off 1 base at V and 5 bases at J, with 5 bases between the two ends. The CDR3 reads CASSLVYETQYF. CDR3 coding DNA: TGTGCCAGCAGCTTAGTCTACGAGACCCAGTACTTC.

V is TRBV5-1 and J is TRBJ1-1; TRBD1 aligns across 12 bases. The CDR3 extends over 16 amino acids. Looked up from germline, CDR1 is SGHRS and CDR2 is YFSETQ. Trimming took 0 bases from V and 4 from J; bases not matched to a gene: 4. The DNA of the CDR3 is TGCGCCAGCAGCTTGGCCGGGACAGGGGGCTCCACTGAAGCTTTCTTT. Protein sequence: CASSLAGTGGSTEAFF.

The CDR3 is CASMAGVGYTEAFF. In DNA form, the CDR3 reads TGCGCCAGCATGGCAGGGGTGGGATACACTGAAGCTTTCTTT. The V gene is TRBV10-2, the J gene TRBJ1-1; weak D call: TRBD1 (6 bases). The germline V gene has CDR1 WSHSY and CDR2 SAAADI. The CDR3 has 14 amino acids. The V end lost 7 bases, the J end lost 3 bases, and 15 bases lay between the germline ends.

In DNA form, the CDR3 reads TGCGCCAGCAGCTTGGAGGAGGGTTACGAGCAGTACTTC. This sequence encodes CASSLEEGYEQYF. This rearrangement joins TRBV5-1 to TRBJ2-7, with a weak D call TRBD2 (6 bases). The CDR3 extends over 13 amino acids. CDR1 is SGHRS and CDR2 is YFSETQ in the germline V gene. Deletions cut 0 bases from V and 4 bases from J, with 8 bases between.

The V and J genes are TRBV2 and TRBJ1-5, with D perhaps TRBD1 (5 bases). The CDR3 runs 15 residues. Germline assignment: CDR1 SNHLY and CDR2 FYNNEI. Trimming stripped 1 base from V and 7 bases from J, with 14 bases between. The CDR3 DNA is TGTGCCAGCAGTGAAGGACTGGGGGGGAACCAGCCCCAGCATTTT. Translation: CASSEGLGGNQPQHF.

This clone has just a few counts. The chain is built from TRBV29-1 and TRBJ1-1; D gene unclear. CDR1 and CDR2 (germline): SQVTM, ANQGSEA. CDR3 length: 12 residues. V dropped 5 bases and J dropped 2 bases, with 9 bases sitting between them. In nucleotides, the CDR3 is TGCAGCGTTTGTTACAGAAACACTGAAGCTTTCTTT. As protein: CSVCYRNTEAFF. The full variable domain, its missing parts supplied by reference TRBV29-1 and TRBJ1-1, is SAVISQKPSRDICQRGTSLTIQCQVDSQVTMMFWYRQQPGQSLTLIATANQGSEATYESGFVIDKFPISRPNLTFSTLTVSNMSPEDSSIYLCSVCYRNTEAFFGQGTRLTVV.

The J gene is TRBJ1-1, the V gene TRBV2; 7 positions match TRBD1. V lost 6 bases, J lost 5 bases, and 12 bases stayed unmatched. The length of the CDR3 is 15 residues. Per germline, CDR1 SNHLY and CDR2 FYNNEI. This chain's CDR3 is CASRPTTGSRTEAFF. The CDR3 bases are TGTGCCAGCAGACCTACGACAGGGTCGAGAACTGAAGCTTTCTTT.

The chain joins TRBV19 to TRBJ1-2; D perhaps matches TRBD1 (6 bases). The CDR3 is 16 residues long. The V and J ends lost 7 bases and 5 bases respectively, with 23 bases between them. Per the germline V gene, CDR1 is LNHDA and CDR2 is SQIVND (reference sequence). The CDR3 DNA is TGTGCCAGTACCCCACAGGGACGCGCTTCTCCGTATGGCTACACCTTC. This sequence encodes CASTPQGRASPYGYTF.

The chain links TRBV9 to TRBJ1-1, with 10 bases identical to TRBD1. The CDR3 extends over 15 amino acids. V shed 0 bases and J 4 bases; nucleotides not matched to a gene: 3. Per the germline V gene, CDR1 is SGDLS and CDR2 is YYNGEE. The CDR3 spells CASSVVGQGSTEAFF. The CDR3 nucleotides are TGTGCCAGCAGCGTAGTGGGACAGGGGAGCACTGAAGCTTTCTTT.

This chain connects TRBV27 to TRBJ1-1; perhaps TRBD1 as D (6 bases). The length of the CDR3 is 14 residues. The V end was cut by 6 bases, the J end by 8 bases, with 19 bases between. The germline CDR1 and CDR2 sequences are MNHEY and SMNVEV (reference sequence). CDR3: CASRVQGGGKEAFF. DNA of the CDR3: TGTGCCAGCAGAGTTCAAGGTGGGGGCAAGGAAGCTTTCTTT.

This clone was seen only a few times. The chain recombines TRBV11-3 with TRBJ2-3, with 11 nucleotides matching TRBD2. Trimming at V came to 5 bases and at J to 5 bases, leaving 3 bases not matched to a gene. Germline V gene sequence: CDR1 SGHNT, CDR2 YENEEA. The CDR3 extends over 14 amino acids. The CDR3 spells CASSPGLAEDTQYF. CDR3 in DNA: TGTGCCAGCAGCCCGGGACTAGCGGAAGATACGCAGTATTTT. The full variable domain, in which reference TRBV11-3 and TRBJ2-3 provide the parts outside the CDR3, is EAGVVQSPRYKIIEKKQPVAFWCNPISGHNTLYWYLQNLGQGPELLIRYENEEAVDDSQLPKDRFSAERLKGVDSTLKIQPAELGDSAVYLCASSPGLAEDTQYFGPGTRLTVL.

The chain uses TRBV5-1 and TRBJ1-1; no firm D call. This CDR3 is 13 amino acids long. V was clipped by 1 base and J by 3 bases, with 7 bases between them. Germline lookup yields CDR1 SGHRS and CDR2 YFSETQ. This chain's CDR3 is CASSLIRDTEAFF. The DNA of the CDR3 is TGCGCCAGCAGCTTGATCCGGGACACTGAAGCTTTCTTT.

For the CDR3, the DNA is TGTGCCAGCAGCTTTACGGCAGGGGGTAATCAGCCCCAGCATTTT. Translating it yields CASSFTAGGNQPQHF. The chain links TRBV5-5 to TRBJ1-5; 7 bases line up with TRBD1. This CDR3 is 15 amino acids long. V was pared by 2 bases and J by 4 bases, with 6 bases of the junction left unmatched. Germline CDR1 and CDR2: SGHKS and YYEKEE (reference sequence). Together with reference TRBV5-5 and TRBJ1-5, the CDR3 gives the full variable domain: DAGVTQSPTHLIKTRGQQVTLRCSPISGHKSVSWYQQVLGQGPQFIFQYYEKEERGRGNFPDRFSARQFPNYSSELNVNALLLGDSALYLCASSFTAGGNQPQHFGDGTRLSIL.

This sequence joins TRBV6-6 and TRBJ1-2, with D hard to call. CDR1 is MNHNY, CDR2 SVGAGI, per germline (reference sequence). CDR3 size: 13 residues. V dropped 9 bases and J dropped 4 bases, with 15 bases sitting between them. CDR3 sequence: CASLSARIYGYTF. CDR3 nucleotides: TGTGCCAGTCTCTCTGCGAGGATCTATGGCTACACCTTC.

This chain links TRBV2 with TRBJ2-2, with D possibly being TRBD1 (6 bases). V was cut by 6 bases and J by 1 base, with 24 bases left in between. Germline CDR1 reads SNHLY; CDR2 reads FYNNEI. The CDR3 is 19 residues long. The CDR3 coding sequence is TGTGCCAGCAGGAGGCTCGGGACAAACCCAAAAAAGAACACCGGGGAGCTGTTTTTT. Translated: CASRRLGTNPKKNTGELFF.